The present entry profiles one TCR beta chain with its context. The sample belongs to a study of blood T cell repertoires in COVID-19. Study background: The United States, Italy and Spain supplied acute and convalescent COVID-19 samples. Sources were T cells, B-cell-depleted T cells, or PBMCs; the material itself was cDNA or gDNA.

Only in-frame clones appear in the TCRdb table, and some are missing; sequencing was by immunoSEQ multiplex PCR. The repertoire includes around 200,000 clones, around 85% of them detected once, and roughly 9.2% sits in the top ten. Between the trimmed V and J ends, which lost 6 bases and 2 bases, there was a span of 19 bases. Germline CDR1 is MNHEY and CDR2 is SMNVEV (reference sequence). This CDR3 has 16 residues. The clonotype comes from an elderly woman with acute or convalescent COVID-19. The sample comprised peripheral blood. The V call is TRBV27, the J call TRBJ1-2; tentative D call: TRBD1 (5 bases). DNA of the CDR3: TGTGCCAGCAGCCGCCGCTTGGGGGGGACCAACTATGGCTACACCTTC. This sequence encodes CASSRRLGGTNYGYTF.